The 24 T cell receptor beta chains listed next were all sequenced from one sample in a study of T cells expressing NK-cell markers. From the 5' RACE reads, TCRdb lists one entry per CDR3 protein and no DNA. This table lists 25,000 to 35,000 distinct CDR3 sequences. The sequencing input was blood T cells: a sorted CD56 or NKG2C T cell subset, CD4+ or CD8+ T cells, or bulk PBMC T cells (not recorded which). Receptors originate from a woman aged 18 to 75 in good health.

The chain combines TRBV11-2 with TRBJ2-5. The CDR3 length is 11 residues. CDR1 is SGHAT, CDR2 FQNNGV, per germline. This chain's CDR3 is CASSLMATQYF.

The chain carries TRBV5-1 and TRBJ1-1. Germline CDR1 SGHRS, CDR2 YFSETQ. The CDR3 sequence is 13 residues long. The CDR3: CASSLGGNTEAFF.

V and J are TRBV11-2 and TRBJ2-1; TCRdb calls TRBD1, which cannot be checked without DNA. Germline V gene data show CDR1 as SGHAT and CDR2 as FQNNGV. The CDR3 runs to 15 residues. The CDR3 here is CASSLFRDSYNEQFF.

This chain's CDR3 is CASSSGPSSYEQYF. The chain combines TRBV7-6 with TRBJ2-7. This CDR3 is 14 amino acids long. Per the germline V gene, CDR1 is SGHVS and CDR2 is FNYEAQ.

This rearrangement joins TRBV12-3 or TRBV12-4 to TRBJ2-1; TCRdb calls TRBD2, which cannot be checked without DNA. The CDR3 extends over 15 amino acids. The CDR3 protein is CASTVDSGIYNEQFF.

This chain uses TRBV27 with TRBJ2-1; TCRdb gives TRBD2 as the D gene, but with no DNA this cannot be confirmed. Germline V gives CDR1 MNHEY, CDR2 SMNVEV (reference sequence). CDR3 length: 15 residues. CDR3 residues: CASSLSSGGYNEQFF.

V is TRBV9 and J is TRBJ2-1. This CDR3 comprises 14 residues. From germline, CDR1 is SGDLS and CDR2 YYNGEE. Here the CDR3 reads CASSGGSSYNEQFF. Combining the CDR3 with reference TRBV9 and TRBJ2-1 gives the whole variable domain DSGVTQTPKHLITATGQRVTLRCSPRSGDLSVYWYQQSLDQGLQFLIQYYNGEERAKGNILERFSAQQFPDLHSELNLSSLELGDSALYFCASSGGSSYNEQFFGPGTRLTVL.

The V gene is TRBV10-2, the J gene TRBJ2-5; TCRdb's D gene call, TRBD2, goes unchecked for lack of DNA. From germline, CDR1 is WSHSY and CDR2 SAAADI. This CDR3 is 17 amino acids long. CDR3 loop: CASSELPGLAEQETQYF.

This CDR3 reads CSARDPGPYNEQFF. The chain uses TRBV20-1 and TRBJ2-1; TCRdb's D call of TRBD1 is untestable without DNA. This CDR3 region has 14 residues. CDR1 is DFQATT and CDR2 is SNEGSKA in the germline V gene (reference sequence).

V is TRBV15 and J is TRBJ1-5. This CDR3 is built from 16 residues. Germline V gene data show CDR1 as LNHNV and CDR2 as YYDKDF (reference sequence). CDR3 residues: CATSRDQGRGGQPQHF.

The V call is TRBV12-3 or TRBV12-4, the J call TRBJ2-5; no DNA is available, so the TRBD1 call from TCRdb remains unchecked. The CDR3 extends over 14 amino acids. CDR3 amino acids: CASSLGQGQETQYF.

V and J are TRBV29-1 and TRBJ2-7; without DNA, the TCRdb call of TRBD1 cannot be checked. CDR1 SQVTM and CDR2 ANQGSEA come from the germline V gene. The CDR3 consists of 15 residues. CDR3 loop: CSTVGDLEVAYEQYF.

This chain uses TRBV12-3 or TRBV12-4 with TRBJ2-5; the D gene TCRdb calls, TRBD1, cannot be checked with no DNA. The CDR3 covers 15 residues. CDR3: CASSFEGQGSWTQYF.

The chain recombines TRBV6-1 with TRBJ1-2. This CDR3 has 14 residues. Germline V CDR1 and CDR2: MNHNS, SASEGT. CDR3 sequence reads: CASSPSGGATGYTF.

The chain has TRBV5-5 and TRBJ2-7. In germline, CDR1 is SGHKS, CDR2 YYEKEE (reference sequence). This CDR3 spans 15 amino acids. CDR3 residues: CASSSGLLTYYEQYF.

The chain has TRBV27 and TRBJ2-2; TCRdb's assignment of TRBD1 cannot be checked, as there is no DNA. The CDR3 has 16 residues. Germline values: CDR1 MNHEY, CDR2 SMNVEV (reference sequence). CDR3 amino acids: CASSNLGASNTGELFF.

The rearrangement links TRBV5-1 to TRBJ2-6; the TCRdb D gene call, TRBD1, has no DNA to confirm it. This CDR3 region has 19 residues. The germline V gene encodes CDR1 SGHRS and CDR2 YFSETQ. CDR3 in amino acids: CASSPAGTASFSGANVLTF.

V usage is TRBV25-1 and J usage is TRBJ2-3; checking the TCRdb D call of TRBD1 is not possible without DNA. CDR3 length: 16 residues. CDR1 is MGHDK and CDR2 is SYGVNS in the germline V gene. CDR3 residues: CASSERSGRTTDTQYF.

V gene TRBV12-3 or TRBV12-4 combines with J gene TRBJ2-7. CDR3 length: 13 amino acids. CDR3 sequence: CASKSSGLYEQYF.

V gene TRBV15 combines with J gene TRBJ1-5; the D gene TCRdb calls, TRBD1, cannot be checked with no DNA. Per the germline V gene, CDR1 is LNHNV and CDR2 is YYDKDF (reference sequence). The CDR3 is 15 residues long. CDR3 loop: CATSRETGGGQPQHF. The full variable domain, its missing parts supplied by reference TRBV15 and TRBJ1-5, is DAMVIQNPRYQVTQFGKPVTLSCSQTLNHNVMYWYQQKSSQAPKLLFHYYDKDFNNEADTPDNFQSRRPNTSFCFLDIRSPGLGDTAMYLCATSRETGGGQPQHFGDGTRLSIL.

The chain joins TRBV29-1 to TRBJ1-2; the D gene TCRdb calls, TRBD1, cannot be checked with no DNA. Germline V gives CDR1 SQVTM, CDR2 ANQGSEA. This CDR3 comprises 12 residues. This CDR3 reads CSVGDREYGYTF.

The V gene is TRBV7-3, the J gene TRBJ2-1; TCRdb reports TRBD2, a call that lacks DNA to check it against. CDR1 is SGHTA, CDR2 FQGTGA, per germline. The CDR3 runs to 15 residues. The CDR3 spells CASSTSSGTGNEQFF.

The J gene is TRBJ1-4, the V gene TRBV7-9; TCRdb's D gene call, TRBD1, goes unchecked for lack of DNA. CDR1 SEHNR and CDR2 FQNEAQ come from the germline V gene (reference sequence). There are 14 residues in the CDR3. The CDR3 region is CASSQDRANEKLFF.

The rearrangement uses TRBV7-2 and TRBJ1-2; absent DNA, TCRdb's TRBD1 call cannot be checked. Germline CDR1 reads SGHTA; CDR2 reads FQGNSA. This CDR3 comprises 15 residues. CDR3: CASSPSGGRGGGYTF.